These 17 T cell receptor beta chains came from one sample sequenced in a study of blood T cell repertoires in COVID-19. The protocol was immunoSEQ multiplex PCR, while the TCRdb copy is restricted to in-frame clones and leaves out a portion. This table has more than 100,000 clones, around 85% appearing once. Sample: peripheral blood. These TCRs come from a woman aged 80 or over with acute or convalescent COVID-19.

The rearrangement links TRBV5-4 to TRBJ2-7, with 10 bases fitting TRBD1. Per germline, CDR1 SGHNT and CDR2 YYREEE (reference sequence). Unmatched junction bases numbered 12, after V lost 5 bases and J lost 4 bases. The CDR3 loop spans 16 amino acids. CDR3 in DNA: TGTGCCAGCAGTTTACGCGGACAGGGGGAACGGTACGAGCAGTACTTC. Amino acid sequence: CASSLRGQGERYEQYF. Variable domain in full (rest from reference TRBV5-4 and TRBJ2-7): ETGVTQSPTHLIKTRGQQVTLRCSSQSGHNTVSWYQQALGQGPQFIFQYYREEENGRGNFPPRFSGLQFPNYSSELNVNALELDDSALYLCASSLRGQGERYEQYFGPGTRLTVT.

The CDR3 loop reads CASSYDTYEQYF. CDR3 nucleotide sequence: TGTGCCAGCAGTTACGACACTTACGAGCAGTACTTC. V is TRBV6-6 and J is TRBJ2-7, with D unresolved. Between the trimmed V and J ends, which lost 2 bases and 4 bases, there was a span of 6 bases. Germline CDR1 and CDR2: MNHNY and SVGAGI (reference sequence). The length of the CDR3 is 12 residues.

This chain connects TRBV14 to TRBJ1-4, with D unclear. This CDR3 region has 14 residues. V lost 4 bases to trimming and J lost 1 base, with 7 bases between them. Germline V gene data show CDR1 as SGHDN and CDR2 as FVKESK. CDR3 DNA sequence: TGTGCCAGCAGCCCCAGGTTAACTAATGAAAAACTGTTTTTT. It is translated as CASSPRLTNEKLFF.

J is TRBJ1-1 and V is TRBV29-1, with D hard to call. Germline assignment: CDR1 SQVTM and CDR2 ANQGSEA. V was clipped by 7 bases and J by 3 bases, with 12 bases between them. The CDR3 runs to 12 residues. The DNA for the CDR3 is TGCAGCGCGAACAACGGGTACACTGAAGCTTTCTTT. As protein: CSANNGYTEAFF.

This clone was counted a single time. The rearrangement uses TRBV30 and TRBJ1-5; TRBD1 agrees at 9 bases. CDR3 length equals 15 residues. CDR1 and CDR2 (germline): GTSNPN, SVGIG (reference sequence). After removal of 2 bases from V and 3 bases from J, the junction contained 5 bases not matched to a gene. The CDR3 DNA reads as TGTGCCTGGAGTCCCGGGACAGGGAACAATCAGCCCCAGCATTTT. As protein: CAWSPGTGNNQPQHF.

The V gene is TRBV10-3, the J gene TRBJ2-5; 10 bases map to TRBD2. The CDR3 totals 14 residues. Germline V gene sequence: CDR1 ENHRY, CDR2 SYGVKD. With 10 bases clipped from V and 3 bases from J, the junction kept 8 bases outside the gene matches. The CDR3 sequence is CATGNGLAEETQYF. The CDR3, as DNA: TGTGCCACCGGAAACGGACTAGCGGAAGAGACCCAGTACTTC.

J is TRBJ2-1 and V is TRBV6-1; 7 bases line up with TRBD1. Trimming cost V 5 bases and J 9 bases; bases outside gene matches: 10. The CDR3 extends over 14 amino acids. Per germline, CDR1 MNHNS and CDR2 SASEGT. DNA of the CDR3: TGTGCCAGCAGTCTACAGGGGTCAGACAGTGAGCAGTTCTTC. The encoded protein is CASSLQGSDSEQFF.

This CDR3 reads CASSFPLDTEAFF. In DNA, the CDR3 is TGTGCCAGCAGCTTTCCTCTAGACACTGAAGCTTTCTTT. V usage is TRBV11-2 and J usage is TRBJ1-1; D is unresolved. This CDR3 is 13 amino acids long. V lost 3 bases and J 3 bases, leaving 8 bases between the germline ends. CDR1 is SGHAT, CDR2 FQNNGV, per germline.

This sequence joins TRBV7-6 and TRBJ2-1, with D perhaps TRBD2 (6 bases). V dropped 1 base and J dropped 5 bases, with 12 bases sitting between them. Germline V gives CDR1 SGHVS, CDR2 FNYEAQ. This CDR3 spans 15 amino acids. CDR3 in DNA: TGTGCCAGCAGCTTAGGAGGGAGGACCAACAATGAGCAGTTCTTC. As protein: CASSLGGRTNNEQFF.

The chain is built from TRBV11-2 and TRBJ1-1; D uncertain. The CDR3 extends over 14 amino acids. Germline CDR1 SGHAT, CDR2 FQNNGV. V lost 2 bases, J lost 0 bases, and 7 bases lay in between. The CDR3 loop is CASSLIEMNTEAFF. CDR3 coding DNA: TGTGCCAGCAGCTTAATCGAGATGAACACTGAAGCTTTCTTT.

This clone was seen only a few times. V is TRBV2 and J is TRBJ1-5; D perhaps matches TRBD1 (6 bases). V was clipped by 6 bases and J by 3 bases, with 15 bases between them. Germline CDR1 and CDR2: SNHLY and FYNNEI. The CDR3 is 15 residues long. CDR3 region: CASSPGQLPNQPQHF. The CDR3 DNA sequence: TGTGCCAGCAGCCCAGGACAGCTCCCCAATCAGCCCCAGCATTTT.

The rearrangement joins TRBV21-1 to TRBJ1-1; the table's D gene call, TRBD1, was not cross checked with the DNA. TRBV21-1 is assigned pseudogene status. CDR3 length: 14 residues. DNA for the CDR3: TGTGCCAGCGTTGAAGACCCAGGGAACACTGAAGCTTTCTTT. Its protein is CASVEDPGNTEAFF.

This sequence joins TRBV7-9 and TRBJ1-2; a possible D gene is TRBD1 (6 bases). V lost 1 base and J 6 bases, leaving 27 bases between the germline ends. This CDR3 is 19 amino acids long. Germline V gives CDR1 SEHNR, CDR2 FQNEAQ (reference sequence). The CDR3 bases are TGTGCCAGCAGCTTAGATTGGGGGCTTGACAGACTCCCTGGGAATGGCTACACCTTC. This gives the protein CASSLDWGLDRLPGNGYTF.

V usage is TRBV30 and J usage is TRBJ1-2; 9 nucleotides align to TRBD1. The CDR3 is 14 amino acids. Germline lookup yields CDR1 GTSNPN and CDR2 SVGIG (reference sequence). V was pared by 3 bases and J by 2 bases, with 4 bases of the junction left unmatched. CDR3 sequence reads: CAWSRDRANYGYTF. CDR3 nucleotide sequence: TGTGCCTGGAGCCGGGACAGGGCCAACTATGGCTACACCTTC.

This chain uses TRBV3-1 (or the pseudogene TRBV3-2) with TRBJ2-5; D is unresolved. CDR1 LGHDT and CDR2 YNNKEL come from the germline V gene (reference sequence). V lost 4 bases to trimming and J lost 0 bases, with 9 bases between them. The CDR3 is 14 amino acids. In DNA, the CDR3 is TGTGCCAGCAGCCTCCGGCGGAACCAAGAGACCCAGTACTTC. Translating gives CASSLRRNQETQYF.

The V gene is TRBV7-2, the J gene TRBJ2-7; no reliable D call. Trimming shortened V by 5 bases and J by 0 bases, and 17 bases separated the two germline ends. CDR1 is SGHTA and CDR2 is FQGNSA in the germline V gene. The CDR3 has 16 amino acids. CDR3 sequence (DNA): TGTGCCAGCAGCCAGATGGGCAGTGTAGGCTCCTACGAGCAGTACTTC. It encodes CASSQMGSVGSYEQYF.

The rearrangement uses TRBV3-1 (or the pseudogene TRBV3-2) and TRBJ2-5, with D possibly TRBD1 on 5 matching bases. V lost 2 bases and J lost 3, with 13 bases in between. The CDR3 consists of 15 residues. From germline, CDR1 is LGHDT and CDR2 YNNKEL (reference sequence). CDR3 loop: CASSQRGRQKETQYF. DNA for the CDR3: TGTGCCAGCAGCCAAAGGGGCAGGCAGAAAGAGACCCAGTACTTC.